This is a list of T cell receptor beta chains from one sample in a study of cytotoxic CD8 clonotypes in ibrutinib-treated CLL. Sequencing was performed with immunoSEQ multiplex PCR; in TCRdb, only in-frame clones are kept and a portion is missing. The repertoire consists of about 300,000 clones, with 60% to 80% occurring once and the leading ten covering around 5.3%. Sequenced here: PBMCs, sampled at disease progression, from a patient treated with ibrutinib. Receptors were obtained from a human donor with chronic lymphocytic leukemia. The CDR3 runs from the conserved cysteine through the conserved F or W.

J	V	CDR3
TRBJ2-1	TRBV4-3	CASSQEPGQLGNEQFF
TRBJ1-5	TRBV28	CASVRGNQPQHF
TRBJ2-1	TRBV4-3	CASSQDLTTDEQFF
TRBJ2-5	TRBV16	CASSPQIQDSQETQYF
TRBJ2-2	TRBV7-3	CASSLSASGGRGTGELFF
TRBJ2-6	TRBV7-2	CASSLEGASGANVLTF
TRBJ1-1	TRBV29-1	CSVAGRMNTEAFF
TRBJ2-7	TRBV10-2	CASTEAGFHEQYF
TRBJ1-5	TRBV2	CASMRGGGNQPQHF
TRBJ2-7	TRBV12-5	CASGKGAYEQYF
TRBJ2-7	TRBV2	CASQFRTGTGKGEQYF
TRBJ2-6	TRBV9	CASTRQGAGANVLTF
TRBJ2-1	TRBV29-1	CSVVPTSSYNEQFF
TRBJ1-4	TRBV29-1	CSVVDSGAATNEKLFF
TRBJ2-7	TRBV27	CASSLSRGSYEQYF
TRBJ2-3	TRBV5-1	CASSFENSRTDTQYF
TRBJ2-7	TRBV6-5	CASSYKGGTGGSKQYF
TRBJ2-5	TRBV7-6	CASSPGAGRVETQYF
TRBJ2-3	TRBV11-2	CASSFSGGGTDTQYF
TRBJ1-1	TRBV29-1	CSVEDRWGRNTEAFF
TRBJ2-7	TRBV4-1	CASSHPAQGYEQYF
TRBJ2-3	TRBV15	CATSRERGPRDTQYF
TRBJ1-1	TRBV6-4	CASRGTGDGTEAFF
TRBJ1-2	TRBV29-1	CSGGSYTF
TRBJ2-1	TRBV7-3	CASSLSQNNEQFF
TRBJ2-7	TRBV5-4	CASGTDSYEQYF
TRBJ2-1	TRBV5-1	CASSFLPDSSYNEQFF
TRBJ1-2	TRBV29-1	CSVEDPRGGSYGYTF
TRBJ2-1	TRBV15	CATSSRSYNEQFF
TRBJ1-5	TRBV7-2	CASSLRGGSFQPQHF
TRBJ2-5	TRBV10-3	CAISVSLSGGYQETQYF
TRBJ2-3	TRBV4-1	CASSTGVMETQYF
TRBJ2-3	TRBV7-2	CASSLLAGRGQYF
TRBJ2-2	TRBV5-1	CASSYRRAGASYTGELFF
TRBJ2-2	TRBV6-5	CASSPTNTGELFF
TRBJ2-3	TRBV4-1	CASSQETQGATDTQYF
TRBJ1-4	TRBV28	CASSSGTFKEKLFF
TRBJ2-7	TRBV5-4	CASSFGQGSYEQYF
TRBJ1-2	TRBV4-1	CASSGGSYGYTF
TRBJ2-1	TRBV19	CASKRTSGNNEQFF
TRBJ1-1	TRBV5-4	CASSSGGEEAFF
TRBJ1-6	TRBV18	CASSPGSSYNSPLHF
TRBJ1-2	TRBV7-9	CVPAATRSYSGGYTF
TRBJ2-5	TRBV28	CASSLAGGEQETQYF
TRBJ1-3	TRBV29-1	CSAIPWGSGNTIYF
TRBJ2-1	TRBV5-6	CASSLGDRGYNEQFF
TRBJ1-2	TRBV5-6	CASSSTGTGYGYTF
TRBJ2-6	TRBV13	CASSLGSAGANVLTF
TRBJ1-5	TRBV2	CASKQGSNQPQHF
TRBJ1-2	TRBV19	CASSIGARDPYGYTF
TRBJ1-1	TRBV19	CASSITDNTEAFF
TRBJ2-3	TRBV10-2	CASSSGDTQYF
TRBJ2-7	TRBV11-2	CASSFPGGGEQYF
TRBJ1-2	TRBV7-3	CASSLSVGGGYTF